A single sample is the source of the 2 T cell receptor beta chains below, sequenced in a study of T cell responses to AZD1222 COVID-19 vaccine (dated by TCRdb to 2020 to 2022). Libraries came from the immunoSEQ multiplex PCR assay. The table comes from immuneACCESS by way of TCRdb, which keeps in-frame sequences with V and J called. Part of the clones is missing from these tables; in studies checked, under half for an unresolved V gene and the rest for unknown reasons. This sample holds some 130,000 clones; approximately 84% were observed only once. 20% to 25% of the sample lies in the top ten. The intended sense of this specimen's time point label: baseline before first vaccination. The sample was peripheral blood, taken on day 0 of AZD1222 vaccination. The receptors derive from an adult in good health.

At least ten counts were recorded for this clone. This sequence joins TRBV11-2 and TRBJ2-7; 9 nucleotides agree with TRBD1. The CDR3 has 15 residues. The V gene end was trimmed by 4 bases and the J gene end by 7 bases; junction bases not matched to a gene: 11. The germline V gene has CDR1 SGHAT and CDR2 FQNNGV. Here the CDR3 DNA reads TGTGCCAGCAGCTCAGAGATGGGGACAGGGAAAGAGCAGTACTTC. This encodes CASSSEMGTGKEQYF.

The V and J genes are TRBV5-1 and TRBJ1-4; TRBD1 is a possible D gene (5 bases). V was clipped by 4 bases and J by 4 bases, with 14 bases between them. Germline V lookup: CDR1 SGHRS, CDR2 YFSETQ. This CDR3 has 15 amino acids. CDR3 residues: CASSPDRTINEKLFF. CDR3 nucleotides: TGCGCCAGCAGCCCAGACAGAACTATTAATGAAAAACTGTTTTTT.